This T cell receptor (beta chain) was documented in a study of human T cells and chemical hapten exposure. Overall study: Per-sample TCR yield variability stemmed mainly from small pooled library volume differences.

The authors extracted total RNA from unfractionated whole blood. The CDR3 runs 13 residues. The germline V gene encodes CDR1 MGHDK and CDR2 SYGVNS. Trimming stripped 4 bases from V and 3 bases from J, with 10 bases between. This clonotype was recorded a few times. Its specificity is unknown. The library put unique molecular identifiers onto individual cDNA molecules. The authors' processing: There were a median of around 100,000 TCRs per sample, with a range from roughly 23,224 to 750,000. Via MiXCR, TCRdb re-called the 5' RACE reads, giving one row per CDR3 protein. These V and J calls are TCRdb output, not the study's own analysis. The data show 81,000 or so distinct CDR3 sequences, with less than 9.5% seen just once and over 2% held by the top ten. Points from the study as a whole: Sensitizing with DPC caused no change in TCRs above 1 in 1000 frequency.

The clonotype was recovered from a male donor in good health. The V gene is TRBV25-1, the J gene TRBJ2-7; D tentatively fits TRBD1 or TRBD2 (5 bases each). DNA of the CDR3: TGTGCCAGCAGTGGGGACGTTAGCTACGAGCAGTACTTC. Protein product: CASSGDVSYEQYF.